This T cell receptor (beta chain) comes out of a study of cytomegalovirus exposure and HLA in healthy donors. 13 Jbeta primers and 60 Vbeta primers were used for the PCR. TCRdb keeps only in-frame clones here, not all; method: immunoSEQ multiplex PCR. The repertoire includes roughly 120,000 clones, around four fifths of them detected once, and around 3.2% sits in the top ten. This CDR3 is built from 16 residues. Germline CDR1 and CDR2: LNHDA and SQIVND (reference sequence). Losses at the gene ends were 3 bases for V and 2 bases for J; bases not matched to a gene: 4. The gene calls are TRBV19 and TRBJ2-4; TRBD2 aligns across 10 bases. What was sequenced was PBMCs. This sequence originates from a woman in her fifties or sixties in good health and CMV-seropositive. CDR3 sequence reads: CASSMLAGDTKNIQYF. For the CDR3, the DNA is TGTGCCAGTAGTATGCTAGCGGGAGATACCAAAAACATTCAGTACTTC.